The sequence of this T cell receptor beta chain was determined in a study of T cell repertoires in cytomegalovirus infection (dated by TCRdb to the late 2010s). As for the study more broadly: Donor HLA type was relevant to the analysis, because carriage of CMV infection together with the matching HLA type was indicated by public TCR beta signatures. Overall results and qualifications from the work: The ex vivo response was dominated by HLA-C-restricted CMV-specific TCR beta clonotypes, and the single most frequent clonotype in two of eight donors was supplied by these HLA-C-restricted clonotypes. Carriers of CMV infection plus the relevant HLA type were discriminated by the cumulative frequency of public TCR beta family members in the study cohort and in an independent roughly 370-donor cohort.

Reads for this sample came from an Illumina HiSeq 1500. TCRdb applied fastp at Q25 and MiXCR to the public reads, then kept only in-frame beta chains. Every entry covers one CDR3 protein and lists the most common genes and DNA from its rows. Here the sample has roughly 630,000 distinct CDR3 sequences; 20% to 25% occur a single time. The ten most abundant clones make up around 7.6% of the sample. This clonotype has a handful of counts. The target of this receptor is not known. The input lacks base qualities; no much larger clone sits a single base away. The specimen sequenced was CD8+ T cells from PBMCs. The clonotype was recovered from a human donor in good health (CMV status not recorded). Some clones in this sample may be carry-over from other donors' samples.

The base sequence is TGTGCCACCAGCCAGGACAGGATCAATGAGCAGTTCTTC. The encoded protein is CATSQDRINEQFF. The chain is encoded by TRBV15 joined to TRBJ2-1, and 7 bases in between align with TRBD1. V loses 5 bases at its end and J loses 6 bases; junction bases beyond the gene matches: 4. For CDR1 and CDR2, the germline V gene (reference sequence) lists LNHNV and YYDKDF. The CDR3 holds 13 amino acids from the cysteine to the phenylalanine. The sequence is cut down to CDR3 DNA, 39 bases in frame from base 1. With all but the CDR3 taken from the reference TRBV15 and TRBJ2-1 genes, the full variable domain is: DAMVIQNPRYQVTQFGKPVTLSCSQTLNHNVMYWYQQKSSQAPKLLFHYYDKDFNNEADTPDNFQSRRPNTSFCFLDIRSPGLGDTAMYLCATSQDRINEQFFGPGTRLTVL.